Below, 9 T cell receptor beta chains from the same sample are listed, as sequenced in a study of early T cells in non-severe SARS-CoV-2 infection. TCRdb reanalysed the 5' RACE reads using MiXCR and keeps one entry per CDR3 protein. The sample records nearly 95,000 distinct CDR3 sequences, 16% being singletons. Here the sequenced sample was whole blood, taken at baseline. The receptor set was obtained from an adult who was a healthcare worker with PCR-confirmed SARS-CoV-2 infection or an uninfected control (not recorded which).

The CDR3 region has the DNA TGTGCCAGCACCACGAGGGCACACGCCGGAAACACCATATATTTT. Translating it yields CASTTRAHAGNTIYF. The chain employs TRBV6-5 and TRBJ1-3; D is uncertain. This CDR3 contains 15 residues. V was clipped by 7 bases and J by 4 bases, with 17 bases between them. Germline CDR1 reads MNHEY; CDR2 reads SVGAGI.

The sample holds a few counts of this clonotype. The chain employs TRBV4-1 and TRBJ1-1, with D possibly TRBD1 on 6 matching bases. CDR3 size: 13 residues. Germline assignment: CDR1 MGHRA and CDR2 YSYEKL. V was cut by 4 bases and J by 7 bases, with 13 bases left in between. The CDR3 reads CASSLRQVDEAFF. Here the CDR3 DNA reads TGCGCCAGCAGCCTACGACAGGTTGATGAAGCTTTCTTT.

This clonotype was picked up many times. The V call is TRBV15, the J call TRBJ2-3; D is ambiguous. V was pared by 0 bases and J by 2 bases, with 6 bases between. In germline, CDR1 is LNHNV, CDR2 YYDKDF (reference sequence). The CDR3 extends over 14 amino acids. The CDR3: CATSRDRATDTQYF. The CDR3 DNA reads TGTGCCACCAGCAGAGATCGAGCCACAGATACGCAGTATTTT.

The gene calls are TRBV9 and TRBJ1-5, with D tentatively TRBD1 (5 bases). Germline-derived CDR1 and CDR2 are SGDLS and YYNGEE. The CDR3 covers 13 residues. The V gene lost 4 bases and the J gene lost 6 bases, with 11 bases spanning the gap. The DNA for the CDR3 is TGTGCCAGCAGCTTGGGACCCTCTCAGCCCCAGCATTTT. Residues: CASSLGPSQPQHF.

This clonotype was seen only a few times. The V and J genes are TRBV9 and TRBJ2-7; 9 positions agree with TRBD1. V gave up 0 bases and J gave up 4 bases; unmatched junction bases: 8. Germline V gene lookup returns CDR1 SGDLS and CDR2 YYNGEE. This CDR3 comprises 16 residues. Here the CDR3 reads CASSVVDGTGLYEQYF. As DNA, the CDR3 is TGTGCCAGCAGCGTAGTGGACGGGACAGGGTTGTACGAGCAGTACTTC.

The chain uses TRBV4-3 and TRBJ1-2; 9 nucleotides line up with TRBD1. Germline trimming cut 3 bases from V and 3 bases from J; bases unmatched to any gene: 5. This CDR3 region has 15 residues. Per germline, CDR1 LGHNA and CDR2 YSLEER. The CDR3, as DNA: TGCGCCAGCAGCCACAAGACAGGGGGGTACTATGGCTACACCTTC. Encoded protein: CASSHKTGGYYGYTF.

This chain joins TRBV28 and TRBJ2-5; D is unclear. The CDR3 totals 14 residues. V gave up 6 bases and J gave up 6 bases, with 17 bases separating them. Germline V gene data show CDR1 as MDHEN and CDR2 as SYDVKM. The CDR3, as DNA: TGTGCCAGCAGAGTGGAAGAGGATGTTAAGACCCAGTACTTC. Its translation is CASRVEEDVKTQYF. Based on the CDR3 plus reference TRBV28 and TRBJ2-5, the full variable domain is DVKVTQSSRYLVKRTGEKVFLECVQDMDHENMFWYRQDPGLGLRLIYFSYDVKMKEKGDIPEGYSVSREKKERFSLILESASTNQTSMYLCASRVEEDVKTQYFGPGTRLLVL.

V and J are TRBV15 and TRBJ2-7, with 8 bases lining up with TRBD2. The CDR3 extends over 13 amino acids. The V and J ends lost 3 bases and 2 bases, in that order; junction bases with no gene match: 0. Germline V gene data show CDR1 as LNHNV and CDR2 as YYDKDF (reference sequence). The CDR3 region has the DNA TGTGCCACCAGCAGCGGGAGGGCCTACGAGCAGTACTTC. Encoded protein: CATSSGRAYEQYF.

The chain joins TRBV6-6 to TRBJ2-2; D remains unclear. Trimming left V 6 bases short and J 5 bases short, with 4 bases between. Germline values: CDR1 MNHNY, CDR2 SVGAGI (reference sequence). The CDR3 runs 11 residues. The CDR3 coding sequence is TGTGCCAGCAGCCGAACCGGGGAGCTGTTTTTT. Its translation: CASSRTGELFF.